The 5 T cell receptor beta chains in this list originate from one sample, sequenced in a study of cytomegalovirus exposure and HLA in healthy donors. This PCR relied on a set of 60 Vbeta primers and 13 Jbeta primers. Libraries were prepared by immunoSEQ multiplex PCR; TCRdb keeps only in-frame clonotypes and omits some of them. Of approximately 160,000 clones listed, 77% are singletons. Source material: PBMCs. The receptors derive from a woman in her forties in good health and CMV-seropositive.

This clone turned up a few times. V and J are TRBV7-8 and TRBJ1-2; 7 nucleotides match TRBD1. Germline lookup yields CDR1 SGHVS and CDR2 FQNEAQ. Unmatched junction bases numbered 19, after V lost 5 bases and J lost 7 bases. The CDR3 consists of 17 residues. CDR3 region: CASSPSGGAGGGGGYTF. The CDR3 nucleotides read TGTGCCAGCAGCCCATCAGGGGGGGCGGGGGGCGGTGGTGGCTACACCTTC. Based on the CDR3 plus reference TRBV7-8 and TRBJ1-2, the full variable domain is GAGVSQSPRYKVAKRGQDVALRCDPISGHVSLFWYQQALGQGPEFLTYFQNEAQLDKSGLPSDRFFAERPEGSVSTLKIQRTQQEDSAVYLCASSPSGGAGGGGGYTFGSGTRLTVV.

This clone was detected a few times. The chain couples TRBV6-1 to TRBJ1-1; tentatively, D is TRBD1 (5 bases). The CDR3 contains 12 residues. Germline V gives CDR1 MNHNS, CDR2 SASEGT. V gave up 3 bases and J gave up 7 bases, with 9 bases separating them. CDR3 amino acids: CASSEGGLEAFF. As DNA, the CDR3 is TGTGCCAGCAGTGAGGGGGGTCTTGAAGCTTTCTTT.

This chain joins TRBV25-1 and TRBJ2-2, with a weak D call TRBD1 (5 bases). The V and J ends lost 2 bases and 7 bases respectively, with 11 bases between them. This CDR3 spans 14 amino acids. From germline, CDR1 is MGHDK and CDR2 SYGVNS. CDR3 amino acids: CASSEDQGDGELFF. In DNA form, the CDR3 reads TGTGCCAGCAGTGAAGACCAGGGTGACGGGGAGCTGTTTTTT.

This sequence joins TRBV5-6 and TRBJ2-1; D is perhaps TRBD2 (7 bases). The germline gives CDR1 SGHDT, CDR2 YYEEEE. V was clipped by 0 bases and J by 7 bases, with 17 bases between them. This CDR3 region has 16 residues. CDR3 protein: CASSLEGGAVWNEQFF. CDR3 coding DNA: TGTGCCAGCAGCTTGGAAGGGGGGGCGGTTTGGAATGAGCAGTTCTTC.

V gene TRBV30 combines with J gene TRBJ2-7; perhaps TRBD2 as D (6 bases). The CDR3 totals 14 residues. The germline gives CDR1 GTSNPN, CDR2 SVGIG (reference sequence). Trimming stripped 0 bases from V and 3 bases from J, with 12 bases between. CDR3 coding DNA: TGTGCCTGGAGTGTAGGAGGGCAGATCTACGAGCAGTACTTC. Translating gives CAWSVGGQIYEQYF.